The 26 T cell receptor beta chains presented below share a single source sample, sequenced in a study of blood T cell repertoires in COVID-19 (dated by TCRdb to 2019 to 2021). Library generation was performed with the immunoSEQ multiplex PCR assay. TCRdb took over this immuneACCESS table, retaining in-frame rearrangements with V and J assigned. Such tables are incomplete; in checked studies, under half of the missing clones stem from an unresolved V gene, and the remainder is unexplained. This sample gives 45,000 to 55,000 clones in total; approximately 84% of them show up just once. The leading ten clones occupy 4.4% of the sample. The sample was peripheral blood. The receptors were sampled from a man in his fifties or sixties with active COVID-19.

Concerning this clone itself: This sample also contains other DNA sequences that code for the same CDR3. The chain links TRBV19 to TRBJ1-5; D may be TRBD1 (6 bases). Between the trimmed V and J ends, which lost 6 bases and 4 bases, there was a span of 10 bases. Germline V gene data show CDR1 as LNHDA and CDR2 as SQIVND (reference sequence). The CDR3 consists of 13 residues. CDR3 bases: TGTGCCAGTAGACTACAGGGTAATCAGCCCCAGCATTTT. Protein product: CASRLQGNQPQHF.

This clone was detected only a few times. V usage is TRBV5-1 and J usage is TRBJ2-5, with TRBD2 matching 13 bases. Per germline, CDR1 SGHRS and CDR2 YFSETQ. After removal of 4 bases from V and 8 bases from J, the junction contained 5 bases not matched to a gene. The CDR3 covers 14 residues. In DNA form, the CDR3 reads TGCGCCAGCAGCCCGGGACTAGCGGGAAGTACCCAGTACTTC. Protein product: CASSPGLAGSTQYF.

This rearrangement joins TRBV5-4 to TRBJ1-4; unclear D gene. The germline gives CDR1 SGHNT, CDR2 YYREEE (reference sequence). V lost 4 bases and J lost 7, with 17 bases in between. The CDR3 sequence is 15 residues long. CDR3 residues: CASSVPGDMGEKLFF. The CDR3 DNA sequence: TGTGCCAGCAGCGTTCCGGGAGACATGGGTGAAAAACTGTTTTTT.

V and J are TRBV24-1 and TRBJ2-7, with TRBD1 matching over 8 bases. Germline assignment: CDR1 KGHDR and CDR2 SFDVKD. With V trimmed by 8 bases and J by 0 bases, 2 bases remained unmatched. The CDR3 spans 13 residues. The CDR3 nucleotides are TGTGCCACCATAGGACAGGGCTCCTACGAGCAGTACTTC. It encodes CATIGQGSYEQYF.

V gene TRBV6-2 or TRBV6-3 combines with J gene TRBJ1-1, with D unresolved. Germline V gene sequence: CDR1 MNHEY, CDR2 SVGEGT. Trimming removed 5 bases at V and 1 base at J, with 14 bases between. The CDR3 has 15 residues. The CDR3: CASSTRLLGNTEAFF. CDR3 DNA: TGTGCCAGCAGTACTCGTCTTCTAGGGAACACTGAAGCTTTCTTT.

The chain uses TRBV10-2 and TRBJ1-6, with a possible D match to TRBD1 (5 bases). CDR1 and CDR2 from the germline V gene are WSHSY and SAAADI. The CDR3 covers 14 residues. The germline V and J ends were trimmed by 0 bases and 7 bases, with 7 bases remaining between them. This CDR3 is CASSESRGNSPLHF. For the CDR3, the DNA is TGCGCCAGCAGTGAGTCGCGGGGGAATTCACCCCTCCACTTT.

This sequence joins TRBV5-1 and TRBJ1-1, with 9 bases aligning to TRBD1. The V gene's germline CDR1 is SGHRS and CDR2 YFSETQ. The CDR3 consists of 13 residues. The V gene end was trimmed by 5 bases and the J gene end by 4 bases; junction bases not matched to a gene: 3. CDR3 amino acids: CASRVTGGTEAFF. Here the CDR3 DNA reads TGCGCCAGCAGGGTGACAGGGGGCACTGAAGCTTTCTTT.

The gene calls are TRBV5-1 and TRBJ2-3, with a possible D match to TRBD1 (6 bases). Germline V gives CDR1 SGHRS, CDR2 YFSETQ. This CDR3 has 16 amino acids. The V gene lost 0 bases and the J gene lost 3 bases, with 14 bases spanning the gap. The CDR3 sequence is CASSLAAGAVTDTQYF. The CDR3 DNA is TGCGCCAGCAGCTTGGCGGCAGGGGCTGTTACAGATACGCAGTATTTT.

In DNA form, the CDR3 reads TGTGCCAGTAGTACCCTCGCGGGGGGATACACAGATACGCAGTATTTT. It is translated as CASSTLAGGYTDTQYF. V and J are TRBV19 and TRBJ2-3; 8 bases are shared with TRBD2. V was clipped by 4 bases and J by 2 bases; unmatched bases: 8. The V gene's germline CDR1 is LNHDA and CDR2 SQIVND (reference sequence). The CDR3 is 16 amino acids.

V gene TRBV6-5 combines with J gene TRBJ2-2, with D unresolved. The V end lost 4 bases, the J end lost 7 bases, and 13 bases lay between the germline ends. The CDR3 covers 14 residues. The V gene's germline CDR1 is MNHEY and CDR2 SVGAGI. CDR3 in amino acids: CASSSVYRGGELFF. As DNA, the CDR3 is TGTGCCAGCAGTTCCGTTTATAGAGGCGGGGAGCTGTTTTTT.

The CDR3 here is CASSLAGRSGYTF. CDR3 nucleotides: TGCGCCAGCAGCTTGGCCGGCAGGTCTGGCTACACCTTC. V gene TRBV5-1 combines with J gene TRBJ1-2; D remains unclear. V lost 0 bases and J 7 bases, leaving 10 bases between the germline ends. The CDR3 is 13 residues long. Germline V gives CDR1 SGHRS, CDR2 YFSETQ.

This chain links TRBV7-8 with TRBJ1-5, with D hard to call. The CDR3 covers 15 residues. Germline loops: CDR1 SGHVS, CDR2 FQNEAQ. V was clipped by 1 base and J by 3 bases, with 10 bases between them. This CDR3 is CASSLGIADNQPQHF. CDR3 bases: TGTGCCAGCAGCTTAGGGATAGCCGACAATCAGCCCCAGCATTTT.

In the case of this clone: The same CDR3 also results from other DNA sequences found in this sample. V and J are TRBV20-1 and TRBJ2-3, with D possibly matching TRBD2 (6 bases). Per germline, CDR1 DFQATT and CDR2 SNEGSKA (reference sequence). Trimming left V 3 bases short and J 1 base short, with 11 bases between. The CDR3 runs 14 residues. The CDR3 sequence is CSASLREGTDTQYF. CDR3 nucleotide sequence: TGCAGTGCTAGTCTAAGGGAGGGCACAGATACGCAGTATTTT.

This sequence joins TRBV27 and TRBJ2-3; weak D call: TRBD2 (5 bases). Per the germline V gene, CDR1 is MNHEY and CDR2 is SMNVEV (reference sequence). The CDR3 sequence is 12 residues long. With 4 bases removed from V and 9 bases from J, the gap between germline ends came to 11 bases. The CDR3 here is CASSSGWATQYF. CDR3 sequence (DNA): TGTGCCAGCAGTTCGGGGTGGGCCACGCAGTATTTT.

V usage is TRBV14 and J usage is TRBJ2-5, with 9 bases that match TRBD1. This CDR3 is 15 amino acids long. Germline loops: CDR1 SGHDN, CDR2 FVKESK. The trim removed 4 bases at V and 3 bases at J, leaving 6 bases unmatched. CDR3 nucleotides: TGTGCCAGCAGCCCCCGGGACAGGGAAAAAGAGACCCAGTACTTC. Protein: CASSPRDREKETQYF.

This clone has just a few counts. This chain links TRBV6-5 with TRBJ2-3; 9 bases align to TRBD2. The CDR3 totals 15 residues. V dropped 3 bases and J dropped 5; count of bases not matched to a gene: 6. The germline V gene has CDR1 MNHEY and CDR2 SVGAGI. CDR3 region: CASSYLAGNLDTQYF. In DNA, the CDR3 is TGTGCCAGCAGTTATCTAGCGGGGAATCTAGATACGCAGTATTTT.

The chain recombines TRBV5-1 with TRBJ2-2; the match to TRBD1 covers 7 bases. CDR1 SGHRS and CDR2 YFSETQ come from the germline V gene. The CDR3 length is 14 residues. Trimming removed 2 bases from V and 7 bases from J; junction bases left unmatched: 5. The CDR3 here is CASSFDRVHGELFF. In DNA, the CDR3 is TGCGCCAGCAGCTTCGACAGGGTGCACGGGGAGCTGTTTTTT.

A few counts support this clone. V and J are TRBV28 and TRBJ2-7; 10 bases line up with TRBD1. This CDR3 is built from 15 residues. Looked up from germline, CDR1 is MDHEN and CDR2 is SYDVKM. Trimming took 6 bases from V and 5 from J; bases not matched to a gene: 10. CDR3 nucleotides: TGTGCCAGCAGCTCGGGGACAGGGGAAGCCGACGAGCAGTACTTC. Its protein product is CASSSGTGEADEQYF. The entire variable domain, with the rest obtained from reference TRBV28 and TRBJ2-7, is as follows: DVKVTQSSRYLVKRTGEKVFLECVQDMDHENMFWYRQDPGLGLRLIYFSYDVKMKEKGDIPEGYSVSREKKERFSLILESASTNQTSMYLCASSSGTGEADEQYFGPGTRLTVT.

The CDR3 DNA sequence: TGTGCCAGCAGCTTGGGACAGGGGCTTTACGAGCAGTACTTC. Residues: CASSLGQGLYEQYF. V is TRBV5-5 and J is TRBJ2-7; 8 bases line up with TRBD1. Germline V gene sequence: CDR1 SGHKS, CDR2 YYEKEE (reference sequence). The CDR3 loop spans 14 amino acids. J lost 4 bases, V lost 0 bases, and 3 bases had no gene match.

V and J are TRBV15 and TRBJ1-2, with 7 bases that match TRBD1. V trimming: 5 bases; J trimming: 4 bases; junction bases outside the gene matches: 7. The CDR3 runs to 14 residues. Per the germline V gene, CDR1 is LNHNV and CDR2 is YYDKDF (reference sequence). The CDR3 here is CATSRPGGSYGYTF. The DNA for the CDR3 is TGTGCCACCAGCCGGCCAGGGGGAAGCTATGGCTACACCTTC.

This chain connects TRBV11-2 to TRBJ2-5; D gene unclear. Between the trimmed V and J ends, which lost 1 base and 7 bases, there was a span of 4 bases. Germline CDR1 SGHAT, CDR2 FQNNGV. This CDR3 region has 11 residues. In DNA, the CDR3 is TGTGCCAGCAGCTTAGGAGGGACCCAGTACTTC. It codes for CASSLGGTQYF.

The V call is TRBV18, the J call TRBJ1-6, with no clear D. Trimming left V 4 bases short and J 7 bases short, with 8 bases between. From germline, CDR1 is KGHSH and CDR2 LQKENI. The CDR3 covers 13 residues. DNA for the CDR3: TGTGCCAGCTCACGAGACGGGAATTCACCCCTCCACTTT. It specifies CASSRDGNSPLHF.

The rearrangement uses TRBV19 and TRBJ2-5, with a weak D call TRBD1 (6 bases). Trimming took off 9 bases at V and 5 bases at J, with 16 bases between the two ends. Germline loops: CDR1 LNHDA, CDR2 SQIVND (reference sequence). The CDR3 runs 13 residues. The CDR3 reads CASSGTLDETQYF. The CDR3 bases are TGTGCCAGCTCCGGGACATTAGATGAGACCCAGTACTTC.

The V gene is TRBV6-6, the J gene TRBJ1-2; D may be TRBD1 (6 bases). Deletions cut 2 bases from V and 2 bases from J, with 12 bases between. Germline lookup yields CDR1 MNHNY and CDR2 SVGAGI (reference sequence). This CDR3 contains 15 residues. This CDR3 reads CASSYGGALNYGYTF. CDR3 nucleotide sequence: TGTGCCAGCAGTTACGGGGGGGCTCTAAACTATGGCTACACCTTC.

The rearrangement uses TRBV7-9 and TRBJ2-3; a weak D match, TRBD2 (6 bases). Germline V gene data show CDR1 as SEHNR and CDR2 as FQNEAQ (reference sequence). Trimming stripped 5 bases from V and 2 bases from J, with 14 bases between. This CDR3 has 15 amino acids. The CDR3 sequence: CASSNRDSDTDTQYF. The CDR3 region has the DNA TGTGCCAGCAGCAACCGGGACTCCGACACAGATACGCAGTATTTT.

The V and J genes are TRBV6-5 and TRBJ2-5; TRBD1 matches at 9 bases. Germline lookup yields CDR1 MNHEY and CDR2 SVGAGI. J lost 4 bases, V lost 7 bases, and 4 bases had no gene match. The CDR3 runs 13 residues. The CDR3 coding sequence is TGTGCCAGCAAGCCGGGACAGGGAGAGACCCAGTACTTC. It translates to CASKPGQGETQYF.